One and the same sample provided the 32 T cell receptor beta chains below, sequenced in a study of graft-versus-host responses after intestinal transplantation. Sequenced by immunoSEQ multiplex PCR; TCRdb stores in-frame clones only, minus some. The sample includes more than 70,000 clones, 85% to 90% seen only once; the top ten take around 0.1%. These TCRs' antigens remain unknown. Source: unstimulated CD4+ T cells sorted from spleen or lymph node cells, taken before intestinal transplant. The receptors shown here come from a human donor who received an intestinal transplant.

The CDR3: CASSGVGRGPYNEQFF. The CDR3 bases are TGTGCCAGCAGTGGGGTCGGGCGGGGCCCCTACAATGAGCAGTTCTTC. The rearrangement links TRBV2 to TRBJ2-1; possibly TRBD2 for D (6 bases). Between the trimmed V and J ends, which lost 4 bases and 2 bases, there was a span of 15 bases. Looked up from germline, CDR1 is SNHLY and CDR2 is FYNNEI. The CDR3 consists of 16 residues.

J is TRBJ2-1 and V is TRBV29-1; tentative D call: TRBD2 (6 bases). The V gene's germline CDR1 is SQVTM and CDR2 ANQGSEA. The germline V and J ends were trimmed by 8 bases and 3 bases, with 17 bases remaining between them. The CDR3 runs 14 residues. The CDR3, as DNA: TGCAGCATTACGACGGGACTTCTCTACAATGAGCAGTTCTTC. The encoded protein is CSITTGLLYNEQFF.

The chain recombines TRBV6-6 with TRBJ2-7, with D perhaps TRBD2 (5 bases). The CDR3 is made up of 13 amino acids. The V end was cut by 6 bases, the J end by 5 bases, with 14 bases between. The germline V gene has CDR1 MNHNY and CDR2 SVGAGI (reference sequence). The CDR3 sequence is CASRAVGEDEQYF. The CDR3 nucleotides are TGTGCCAGCAGAGCGGTGGGTGAGGACGAGCAGTACTTC.

The sample holds one count of this clone. V and J are TRBV11-2 and TRBJ2-7; the D gene is possibly TRBD1 (6 bases). Trimming took off 5 bases at V and 6 bases at J, with 11 bases between the two ends. The CDR3 runs to 12 residues. CDR1 and CDR2 (germline): SGHAT, FQNNGV. The CDR3 DNA reads TGTGCCAGCAGCCCTAGGGGGTCCGAGCAGTACTTC. Amino acid sequence: CASSPRGSEQYF.

The chain recombines TRBV27 with TRBJ1-3; 9 bases fit TRBD1. The CDR3 loop spans 16 amino acids. CDR1 is MNHEY, CDR2 SMNVEV, per germline (reference sequence). Unmatched junction bases numbered 4, after V lost 4 bases and J lost 0 bases. The CDR3 region is CASSSGTGFSGNTIYF. CDR3 sequence (DNA): TGTGCCAGCAGTTCCGGGACAGGGTTCTCTGGAAACACCATATATTTT.

The genes are TRBV7-3 and TRBJ1-1; 7 bases match TRBD1. V was pared by 5 bases and J by 3 bases, with 9 bases of the junction left unmatched. Per germline, CDR1 SGHTA and CDR2 FQGTGA. The CDR3 totals 15 residues. The CDR3 DNA reads TGTGCCAGCAGCCCGACCCTCGACAGGGACACTGAAGCTTTCTTT. Encoded protein: CASSPTLDRDTEAFF.

This clone was recorded only once. The chain is built from TRBV7-8 and TRBJ2-5; 13 bases align to TRBD2. Germline CDR1 is SGHVS and CDR2 is FQNEAQ. The CDR3 is 15 residues long. Unmatched junction bases numbered 5, after V lost 5 bases and J lost 5 bases. CDR3 sequence (DNA): TGTGCCAGCAGCATACTAGCGGGGGGGCCGGAGACCCAGTACTTC. Protein sequence: CASSILAGGPETQYF.

Only one count was recorded for this clone. V and J are TRBV2 and TRBJ1-2; D not resolved. Germline V lookup: CDR1 SNHLY, CDR2 FYNNEI. Trimming left V 5 bases short and J 5 bases short, with 15 bases between. There are 14 residues in the CDR3. The CDR3 here is CASSRGENPYGYTF. CDR3 nucleotide sequence: TGTGCCAGCAGTCGCGGGGAGAATCCATATGGCTACACCTTC.

This sequence joins TRBV10-2 and TRBJ2-1; tentatively, D is TRBD2 (5 bases). Trimming pared 8 bases from V and 4 bases from J, leaving 9 bases between. Germline V lookup: CDR1 WSHSY, CDR2 SAAADI. The CDR3 runs to 12 residues. The CDR3 DNA follows: TGCGCCAGCCTAGCCCCATACAATGAGCAGTTCTTC. It codes for CASLAPYNEQFF.

The chain has TRBV6-5 and TRBJ2-7; 10 bases line up with TRBD1. The J segment lost 5 bases and the V segment lost 5 bases, leaving 6 bases of the junction unmatched. In germline, CDR1 is MNHEY, CDR2 SVGAGI. CDR3 length equals 14 residues. The CDR3 loop reads CASSPRDRGNEQYF. For the CDR3, the DNA is TGTGCCAGCAGTCCCAGGGACAGGGGCAACGAGCAGTACTTC.

V gene TRBV6-6 combines with J gene TRBJ2-1; 14 nucleotides align to TRBD2. Germline V gene lookup returns CDR1 MNHNY and CDR2 SVGAGI (reference sequence). The CDR3 spans 16 residues. V was pared by 0 bases and J by 9 bases, with 4 bases of the junction left unmatched. The CDR3 here is CASSYSTSGGAGEQFF. In nucleotides, the CDR3 is TGTGCCAGCAGTTACTCGACTAGCGGGGGGGCGGGTGAGCAGTTCTTC.

V usage is TRBV2 and J usage is TRBJ2-5; the match to TRBD1 covers 8 bases. Germline CDR1 is SNHLY and CDR2 is FYNNEI. This CDR3 has 13 amino acids. Germline trimming cut 6 bases from V and 4 bases from J; bases unmatched to any gene: 4. The chain's CDR3 is CASRADRVETQYF. CDR3 sequence (DNA): TGTGCCAGCAGAGCGGACAGGGTAGAGACCCAGTACTTC.

This chain links TRBV2 with TRBJ1-2, with D maybe TRBD1 (6 bases). Germline values: CDR1 SNHLY, CDR2 FYNNEI. The length of the CDR3 is 14 residues. The V and J ends lost 6 bases and 4 bases respectively, with 15 bases between them. The DNA for the CDR3 is TGTGCCAGCAGAGGTACGGGACAAGTCTATGGCTACACCTTC. Its protein is CASRGTGQVYGYTF.

The chain joins TRBV28 to TRBJ2-1, with 9 bases identical to TRBD1. There are 16 residues in the CDR3. Losses at the gene ends were 6 bases for V and 8 bases for J; bases not matched to a gene: 14. Germline V lookup: CDR1 MDHEN, CDR2 SYDVKM. This CDR3 reads CASSYRGRLPVYEQFF. The CDR3 DNA sequence: TGTGCCAGCAGCTACAGGGGGCGACTACCGGTTTATGAGCAGTTCTTC.

This clone showed up just a few times. The V gene is TRBV6-6, the J gene TRBJ1-2; 9 bases map to TRBD1. V dropped 5 bases and J dropped 8; count of bases not matched to a gene: 12. This CDR3 has 15 amino acids. Germline loops: CDR1 MNHNY, CDR2 SVGAGI (reference sequence). CDR3 sequence: CASSPLQGALGGYTF. CDR3 coding DNA: TGTGCCAGCAGTCCGCTACAGGGGGCGCTTGGAGGCTACACCTTC.

V gene TRBV28 combines with J gene TRBJ2-3; 7 bases fit TRBD2. With 7 bases clipped from V and 0 bases from J, the junction kept 19 bases outside the gene matches. This CDR3 region has 19 residues. Per the germline V gene, CDR1 is MDHEN and CDR2 is SYDVKM. The CDR3 DNA is TGTGCCAGCAAACCCCTTGGCGGGGGACCCCCGGCGAGCACAGATACGCAGTATTTT. Its protein is CASKPLGGGPPASTDTQYF. Full variable domain (rest looked up from reference TRBV28 and TRBJ2-3): DVKVTQSSRYLVKRTGEKVFLECVQDMDHENMFWYRQDPGLGLRLIYFSYDVKMKEKGDIPEGYSVSREKKERFSLILESASTNQTSMYLCASKPLGGGPPASTDTQYFGPGTRLTVL.

This rearrangement joins TRBV7-9 to TRBJ1-6; tentatively, D is TRBD1 (5 bases). This CDR3 comprises 14 residues. Germline CDR1 SEHNR, CDR2 FQNEAQ (reference sequence). Trimming pared 11 bases from V and 0 bases from J, leaving 11 bases between. In nucleotides, the CDR3 is TGTGCCGGGGCGGGACCCTCCTATAATTCACCCCTCCACTTT. Protein sequence: CAGAGPSYNSPLHF.

The V and J genes are TRBV7-9 and TRBJ1-1, with unresolved D. CDR1 is SEHNR, CDR2 FQNEAQ, per germline (reference sequence). Trimming pared 6 bases from V and 3 bases from J, leaving 17 bases between. This CDR3 comprises 15 residues. In nucleotides, the CDR3 is TGTGCCAGCAGTGGCGGTGGGGTACTAGACACTGAAGCTTTCTTT. It is translated as CASSGGGVLDTEAFF.

The V call is TRBV19, the J call TRBJ1-2, with 7 bases that match TRBD1. The CDR3 totals 15 residues. Germline V lookup: CDR1 LNHDA, CDR2 SQIVND (reference sequence). The junction had 12 bases not matched to a gene; V was cut back by 6 bases and J by 5 bases. CDR3 in amino acids: CASSLNQQGTYGYTF. The CDR3 bases are TGTGCCAGTAGCCTAAACCAACAGGGGACTTATGGCTACACCTTC.

The rearrangement joins TRBV6-1 to TRBJ2-7, with 7 bases matching TRBD2. After removal of 7 bases from V and 5 bases from J, the junction contained 11 bases not matched to a gene. This CDR3 spans 14 amino acids. CDR1 MNHNS and CDR2 SASEGT come from the germline V gene. The CDR3 reads CASIQGQRGHEQYF. The CDR3 nucleotides read TGTGCCAGCATTCAAGGCCAGCGGGGCCACGAGCAGTACTTC.

V is TRBV7-9 and J is TRBJ2-1; 10 nucleotides align to TRBD2. Germline CDR1 reads SEHNR; CDR2 reads FQNEAQ (reference sequence). The CDR3 spans 13 residues. The junction had 3 bases not matched to a gene; V was cut back by 7 bases and J by 6 bases. The chain's CDR3 is CASILAGLNEQFF. DNA of the CDR3: TGTGCCAGCATACTAGCGGGGCTCAATGAGCAGTTCTTC.

V and J are TRBV7-9 and TRBJ1-5, with TRBD1 as a possible D gene (5 bases). The CDR3 totals 14 residues. The V gene's germline CDR1 is SEHNR and CDR2 FQNEAQ (reference sequence). Trimming removed 2 bases from V and 7 bases from J, with 12 bases in between. The CDR3 region is CASSLLGGRQPQHF. CDR3 in DNA: TGTGCCAGCAGCTTATTGGGGGGGAGGCAGCCCCAGCATTTT. Based on the CDR3 plus reference TRBV7-9 and TRBJ1-5, the full variable domain is DTGVSQNPRHKITKRGQNVTFRCDPISEHNRLYWYRQTLGQGPEFLTYFQNEAQLEKSRLLSDRFSAERPKGSFSTLEIQRTEQGDSAMYLCASSLLGGRQPQHFGDGTRLSIL.

The chain couples TRBV7-8 to TRBJ2-5; D is unclear. The V end lost 0 bases, the J end lost 4 bases, and 9 bases lay between the germline ends. This CDR3 is built from 14 residues. The V gene's germline CDR1 is SGHVS and CDR2 FQNEAQ. The CDR3 here is CASSLARIVETQYF. The CDR3 nucleotides are TGTGCCAGCAGCTTAGCGAGGATTGTAGAGACCCAGTACTTC.

V is TRBV10-1 and J is TRBJ2-7; D remains ambiguous. V gave up 8 bases and J gave up 3 bases, with 17 bases separating them. Germline-derived CDR1 and CDR2 are WNHNN and SYGVQD (reference sequence). The CDR3 length is 14 residues. The DNA of the CDR3 is TGCGCCAGCGTCCACTGGCAGACGGGCTACGAGCAGTACTTC. Its translation: CASVHWQTGYEQYF.

This rearrangement joins TRBV21-1 to TRBJ2-4; TRBD2, the table's D call, lacks a check against the DNA. TRBV21-1 is assigned pseudogene status. The CDR3 extends over 16 amino acids. CDR3 in amino acids: CASSAIGGSAKNIQYF. CDR3 DNA: TGTGCCAGCAGCGCCATTGGGGGGTCGGCCAAAAACATTCAGTACTTC.

This sequence joins TRBV7-9 and TRBJ1-5; D remains unclear. This CDR3 has 15 residues. V gave up 4 bases and J gave up 7 bases, with 17 bases separating them. Germline V lookup: CDR1 SEHNR, CDR2 FQNEAQ (reference sequence). The CDR3 protein is CASSSTDFLGQPQHF. The CDR3 DNA sequence: TGTGCCAGCAGCTCCACGGACTTTTTGGGGCAGCCCCAGCATTTT.

The V and J genes are TRBV27 and TRBJ2-2; 7 bases agree with TRBD2. Looked up from germline, CDR1 is MNHEY and CDR2 is SMNVEV (reference sequence). The junction had 9 bases not matched to a gene; V was cut back by 7 bases and J by 7 bases. This CDR3 is 14 amino acids long. CDR3 coding DNA: TGTGCCAGCAAGGCAGGCGGGGGTCACGGGGAGCTGTTTTTT. It is translated as CASKAGGGHGELFF.

This chain links TRBV5-6 with TRBJ1-4; 7 bases align to TRBD1. CDR1 and CDR2 (germline): SGHDT, YYEEEE. The CDR3 spans 15 residues. J was trimmed by 5 bases and V by 4 bases; bases with no gene match: 8. The CDR3 loop reads CASSRVGQQNEKLFF. CDR3 sequence (DNA): TGTGCCAGCAGCCGAGTGGGACAGCAAAATGAAAAACTGTTTTTT. The full variable domain, in which reference TRBV5-6 and TRBJ1-4 provide the parts outside the CDR3, is DAGVTQSPTHLIKTRGQQVTLRCSPKSGHDTVSWYQQALGQGPQFIFQYYEEEERQRGNFPDRFSGHQFPNYSSELNVNALLLGDSALYLCASSRVGQQNEKLFFGSGTQLSVL.

V and J are TRBV5-6 and TRBJ1-2, with 8 bases fitting TRBD1. The CDR3 extends over 14 amino acids. V shed 4 bases, J shed 0 bases, and the junction held 2 bases outside the gene matches. CDR1 and CDR2 (germline): SGHDT, YYEEEE. The CDR3 nucleotides are TGTGCCAGCAGCCGACAGGGGCCTAACTATGGCTACACCTTC. It translates to CASSRQGPNYGYTF.

This chain joins TRBV5-1 and TRBJ2-2, with D unclear. The CDR3 loop spans 14 amino acids. Germline loops: CDR1 SGHRS, CDR2 YFSETQ. V lost 0 bases, J lost 2 bases, and 5 bases lay in between. The DNA for the CDR3 is TGCGCCAGCAGCTTGGGACACAACACCGGGGAGCTGTTTTTT. Its translation: CASSLGHNTGELFF.

The V gene is TRBV5-1, the J gene TRBJ1-1; TRBD1 agrees at 7 bases. The germline V gene encodes CDR1 SGHRS and CDR2 YFSETQ. This CDR3 is built from 15 residues. Trimming removed 3 bases from V and 2 bases from J; junction bases left unmatched: 7. The CDR3 loop reads CASSWGGTANTEAFF. CDR3 nucleotide sequence: TGCGCCAGCAGCTGGGGTGGGACAGCTAACACTGAAGCTTTCTTT.

This chain links TRBV12-5 with TRBJ2-2; D may be TRBD1 (6 bases). CDR1 and CDR2 (germline): LGHNT, FRNRAP. V was shortened by 0 bases and J by 0 bases, with 17 bases between the two germline ends. CDR3 length equals 19 residues. The chain's CDR3 is CASGLVLFSAGANTGELFF. As DNA, the CDR3 is TGTGCTAGTGGTTTGGTATTGTTTTCGGCAGGGGCGAACACCGGGGAGCTGTTTTTT.